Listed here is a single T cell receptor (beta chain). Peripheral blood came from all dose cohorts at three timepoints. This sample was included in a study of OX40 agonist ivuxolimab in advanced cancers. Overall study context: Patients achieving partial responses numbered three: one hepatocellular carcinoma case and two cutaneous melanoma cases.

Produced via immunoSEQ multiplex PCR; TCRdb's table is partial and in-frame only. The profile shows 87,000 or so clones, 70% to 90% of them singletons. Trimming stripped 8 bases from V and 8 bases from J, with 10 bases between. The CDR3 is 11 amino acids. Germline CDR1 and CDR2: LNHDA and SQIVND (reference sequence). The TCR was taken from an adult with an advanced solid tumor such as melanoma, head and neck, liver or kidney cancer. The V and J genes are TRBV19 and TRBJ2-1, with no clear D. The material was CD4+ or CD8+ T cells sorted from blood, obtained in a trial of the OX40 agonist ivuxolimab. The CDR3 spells CASGLWDEQFF. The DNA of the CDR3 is TGTGCCAGTGGCCTTTGGGATGAGCAGTTCTTC.